The clone carrying this TCR beta chain appeared a few times. The sample is drawn from a study of T cell repertoires in cytomegalovirus infection. This CDR3 has 14 residues. V lost 7 bases to trimming and J lost 2 bases, with 13 bases between them. The V gene's germline CDR1 is ENHRY and CDR2 SYGVKD. TCRdb re-called the reads with MiXCR, one entry per CDR3 protein. The data show 160,000 or so distinct CDR3 sequences, with around 22% seen just once and around 9.9% held by the top ten. This sequence joins TRBV10-3 and TRBJ2-3, with D unclear. Sequencing was performed on PBMCs. The sequence came from a human donor in good health (CMV status not recorded). Some clones in this sample may be carry-over from other donors' samples. The CDR3 coding sequence is TGTGCCATCAAAAGAGGACCCGACACAGATACGCAGTATTTT. It translates to CAIKRGPDTDTQYF.